This T cell receptor (beta chain) was sequenced for a study of blood T cell repertoires in COVID-19. Whole-study context: Collection of acute and convalescent COVID-19 samples took place in the United States, Italy and Spain. T cells, B-cell-depleted T cells, or PBMCs supplied cDNA or gDNA.

As handled by the study authors: It was from reference gene primer amplification that nucleated cell counts were estimated. Method: immunoSEQ multiplex PCR; TCRdb's copy keeps in-frame clones and lacks some. V and J calls and clone size are as listed in that table; D and trimming were resolved from the DNA. Here the sample spans 200,000 to 250,000 clones, approximately 86% being singletons. Germline lookup yields CDR1 MGHDK and CDR2 SYGVNS. The CDR3 sequence is 15 residues long. The ends were cut back, 1 base at V and 2 bases at J, with 11 bases in the middle. Sequencing input: peripheral blood. The TCR sequence derives from a woman between 65 and 79 years old with active or convalescent COVID-19. V usage is TRBV25-1 and J usage is TRBJ1-2; the D gene is possibly TRBD1 (5 bases). As DNA, the CDR3 is TGTGCCAGCAGTGAATCCGGGGGTTCGAACTATGGCTACACCTTC. As protein: CASSESGGSNYGYTF.